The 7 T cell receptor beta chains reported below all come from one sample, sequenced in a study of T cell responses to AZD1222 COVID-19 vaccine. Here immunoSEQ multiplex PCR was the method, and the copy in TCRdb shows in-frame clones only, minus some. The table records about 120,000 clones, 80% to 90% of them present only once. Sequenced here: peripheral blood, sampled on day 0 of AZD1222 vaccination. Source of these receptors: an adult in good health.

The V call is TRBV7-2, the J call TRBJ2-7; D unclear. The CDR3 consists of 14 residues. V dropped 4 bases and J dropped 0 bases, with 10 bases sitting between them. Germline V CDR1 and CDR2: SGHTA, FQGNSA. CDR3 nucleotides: TGTGCCAGCAGCTCGAACCCACACTCCTACGAGCAGTACTTC. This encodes CASSSNPHSYEQYF.

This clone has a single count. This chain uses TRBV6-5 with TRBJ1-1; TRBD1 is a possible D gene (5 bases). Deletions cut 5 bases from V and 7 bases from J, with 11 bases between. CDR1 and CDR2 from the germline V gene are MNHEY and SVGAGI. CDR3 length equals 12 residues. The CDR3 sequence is CASSPDSVEAFF. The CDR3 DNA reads TGTGCCAGCAGTCCCGACAGTGTTGAAGCTTTCTTT.

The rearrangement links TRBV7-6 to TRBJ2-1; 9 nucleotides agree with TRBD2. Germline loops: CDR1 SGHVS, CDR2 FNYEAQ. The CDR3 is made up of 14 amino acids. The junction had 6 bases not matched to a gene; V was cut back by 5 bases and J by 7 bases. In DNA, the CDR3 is TGTGCCAGCAGCGTCGGGCGGGGGGGGAATGAGCAGTTCTTC. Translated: CASSVGRGGNEQFF.

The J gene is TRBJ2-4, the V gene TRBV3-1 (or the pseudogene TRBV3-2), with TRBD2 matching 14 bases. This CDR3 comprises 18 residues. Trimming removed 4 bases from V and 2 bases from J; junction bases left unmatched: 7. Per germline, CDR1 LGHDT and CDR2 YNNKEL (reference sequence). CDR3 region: CASSRPRTSGRTKNIQYF. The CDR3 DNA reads TGTGCCAGCAGCCGCCCAAGGACTAGCGGGAGGACCAAAAACATTCAGTACTTC.

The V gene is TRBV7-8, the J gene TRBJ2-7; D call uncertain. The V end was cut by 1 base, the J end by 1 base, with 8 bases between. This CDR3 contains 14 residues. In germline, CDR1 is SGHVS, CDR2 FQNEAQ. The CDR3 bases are TGTGCCAGCAGCTTAGAAGGGCAATCCTACGAGCAGTACTTC. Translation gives CASSLEGQSYEQYF.

CDR3 nucleotide sequence: TGTGCCAGCAGTGACTCGTGGAGGGGGTCTCGGCGCTACACCTTC. Translation: CASSDSWRGSRRYTF. The rearrangement joins TRBV6-4 to TRBJ1-2; D possibly corresponds to TRBD1 (6 bases). Germline V gene lookup returns CDR1 MRHNA and CDR2 SNTAGT. Between the trimmed V and J ends, which lost 0 bases and 9 bases, there was a span of 17 bases. CDR3 size: 15 residues.

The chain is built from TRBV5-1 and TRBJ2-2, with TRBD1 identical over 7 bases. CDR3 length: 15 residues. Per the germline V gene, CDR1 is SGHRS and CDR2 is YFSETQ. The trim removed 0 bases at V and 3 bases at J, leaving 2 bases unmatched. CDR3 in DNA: TGCGCCAGCAGCTTGGTCCAGGGGGACACCGGGGAGCTGTTTTTT. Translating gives CASSLVQGDTGELFF.